This T cell receptor (beta chain) was profiled in a study of T cells in Graves' hyperthyroidism and ophthalmopathy. General study findings and limits: In the analysis, a 13 V-J model separated ophthalmopathy from stable hyperthyroidism. Most expanded thyroid clonotypes above 0.001 recurred in blood.

This clonotype was found many times. Its cognate antigen is unknown. From germline, CDR1 is MGHDK and CDR2 SYGVNS. This CDR3 spans 12 amino acids. Trimming took 3 bases from V and 8 from J, leaving 10 bases between them. Amplified TCR beta CDR3 regions derived from RNA transcripts. During a first-round RT-PCR of the TCR CDR3, the HTBI primer set was used. TCRdb ran MiXCR on the multiplex PCR reads and lists one entry per CDR3 protein. The sample lists about 280,000 distinct CDR3 sequences, under 30% occurring once. The V call is TRBV25-1, the J call TRBJ1-1; a possible D gene is TRBD1 (5 bases). The material sequenced was blood. This TCR came from a man aged 40-49 years with Graves' hyperthyroidism that later progressed to Graves' ophthalmopathy. The CDR3 protein is CASSEGGLEAFF. CDR3 nucleotides: TGTGCCAGCAGTGAGGGGGGATTGGAAGCTTTCTTT.